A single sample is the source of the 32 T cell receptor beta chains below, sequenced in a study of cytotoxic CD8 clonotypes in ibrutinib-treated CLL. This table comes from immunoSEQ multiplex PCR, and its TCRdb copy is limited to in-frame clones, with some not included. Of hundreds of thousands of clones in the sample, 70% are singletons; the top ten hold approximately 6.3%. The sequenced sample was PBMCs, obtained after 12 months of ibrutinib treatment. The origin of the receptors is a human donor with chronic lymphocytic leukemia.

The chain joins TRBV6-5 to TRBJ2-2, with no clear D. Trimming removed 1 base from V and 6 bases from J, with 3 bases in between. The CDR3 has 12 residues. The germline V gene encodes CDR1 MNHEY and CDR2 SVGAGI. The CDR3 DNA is TGTGCCAGCAGTTACTGGGCCGGGGAGCTGTTTTTT. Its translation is CASSYWAGELFF.

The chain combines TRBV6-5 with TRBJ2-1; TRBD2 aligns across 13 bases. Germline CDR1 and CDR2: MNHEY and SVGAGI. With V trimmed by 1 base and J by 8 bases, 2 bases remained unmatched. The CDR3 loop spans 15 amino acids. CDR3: CASSYWTSGSYEQFF. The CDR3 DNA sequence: TGTGCCAGCAGTTACTGGACTAGCGGGAGTTATGAGCAGTTCTTC.

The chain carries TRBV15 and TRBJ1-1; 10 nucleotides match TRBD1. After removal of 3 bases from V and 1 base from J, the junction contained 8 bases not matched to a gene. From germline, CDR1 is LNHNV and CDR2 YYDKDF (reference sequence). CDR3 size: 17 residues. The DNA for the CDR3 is TGTGCCACCAGCAGCTCCGGGACAGGGGCTCGGAACACTGAAGCTTTCTTT. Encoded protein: CATSSSGTGARNTEAFF.

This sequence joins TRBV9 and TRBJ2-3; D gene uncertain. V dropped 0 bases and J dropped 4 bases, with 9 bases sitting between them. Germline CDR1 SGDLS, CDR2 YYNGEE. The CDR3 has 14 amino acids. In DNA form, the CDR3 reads TGTGCCAGCAGCGTAGATGACGCGGCAGATACGCAGTATTTT. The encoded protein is CASSVDDAADTQYF.

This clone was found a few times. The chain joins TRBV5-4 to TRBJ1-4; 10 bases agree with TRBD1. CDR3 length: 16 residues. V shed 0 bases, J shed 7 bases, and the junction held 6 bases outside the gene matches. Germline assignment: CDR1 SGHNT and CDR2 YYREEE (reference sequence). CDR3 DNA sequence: TGTGCCAGCAGCTTGGATCCGACAGGGGGCGTTGAAAAACTGTTTTTT. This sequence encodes CASSLDPTGGVEKLFF.

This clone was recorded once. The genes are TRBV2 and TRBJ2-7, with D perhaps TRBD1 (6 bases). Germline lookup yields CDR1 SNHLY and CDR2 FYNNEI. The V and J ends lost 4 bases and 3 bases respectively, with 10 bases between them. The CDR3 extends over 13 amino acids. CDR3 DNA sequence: TGTGCCAGCAGTGGGCAGGGGTTCTACGAGCAGTACTTC. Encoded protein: CASSGQGFYEQYF.

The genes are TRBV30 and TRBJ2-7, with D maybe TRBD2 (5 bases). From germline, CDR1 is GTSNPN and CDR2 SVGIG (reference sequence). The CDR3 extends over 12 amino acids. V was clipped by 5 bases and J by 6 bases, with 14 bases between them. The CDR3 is CAWGRVRGEQYF. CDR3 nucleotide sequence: TGTGCCTGGGGGCGGGTTCGAGGCGAGCAGTACTTC.

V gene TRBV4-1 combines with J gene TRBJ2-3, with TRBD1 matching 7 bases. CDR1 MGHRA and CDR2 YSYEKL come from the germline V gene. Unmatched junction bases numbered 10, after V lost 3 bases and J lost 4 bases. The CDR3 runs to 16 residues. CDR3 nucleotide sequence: TGCGCCAGCAGCCAGGTGACAGGGTATAGCGCAGATACGCAGTATTTT. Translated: CASSQVTGYSADTQYF.

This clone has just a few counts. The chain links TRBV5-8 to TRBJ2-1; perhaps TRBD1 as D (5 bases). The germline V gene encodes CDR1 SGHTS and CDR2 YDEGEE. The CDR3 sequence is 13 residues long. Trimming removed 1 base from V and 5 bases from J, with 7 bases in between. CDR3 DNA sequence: TGTGCCAGCAGCTTGCCACAGGACAATGAGCAGTTCTTC. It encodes CASSLPQDNEQFF. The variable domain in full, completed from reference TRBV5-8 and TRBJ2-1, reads EAGVTQSPTHLIKTRGQQATLRCSPISGHTSVYWYQQALGLGLQFLLWYDEGEERNRGNFPPRFSGRQFPNYSSELNVNALELEDSALYLCASSLPQDNEQFFGPGTRLTVL.

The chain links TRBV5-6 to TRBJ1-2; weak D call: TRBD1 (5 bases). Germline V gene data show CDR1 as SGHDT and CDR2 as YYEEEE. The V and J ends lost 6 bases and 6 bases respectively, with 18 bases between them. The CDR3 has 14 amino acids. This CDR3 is CASIGTGKTDGYTF. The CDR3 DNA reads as TGTGCCAGCATCGGGACGGGAAAAACGGATGGCTACACCTTC.

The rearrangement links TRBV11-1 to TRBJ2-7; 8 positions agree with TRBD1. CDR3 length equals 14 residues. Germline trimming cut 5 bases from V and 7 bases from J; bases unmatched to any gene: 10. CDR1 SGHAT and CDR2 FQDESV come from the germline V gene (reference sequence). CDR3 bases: TGTGCCAGCAGCCAAACCAGGGGGCTCGGGGAGCAGTACTTC. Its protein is CASSQTRGLGEQYF.

In nucleotides, the CDR3 is TGTGCCAGCAGTTTATCCCACACTGAAGCTTTCTTT. This sequence encodes CASSLSHTEAFF. The V gene is TRBV28, the J gene TRBJ1-1; D gene unclear. Trimming took 1 base from V and 3 from J, leaving 3 bases between them. The CDR3 loop spans 12 amino acids. Germline assignment: CDR1 MDHEN and CDR2 SYDVKM.

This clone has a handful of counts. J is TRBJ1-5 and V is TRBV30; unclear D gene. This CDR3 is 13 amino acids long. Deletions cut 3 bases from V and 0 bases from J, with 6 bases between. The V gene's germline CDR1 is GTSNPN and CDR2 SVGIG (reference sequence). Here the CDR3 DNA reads TGTGCCTGGAGCCCCAATAGCAATCAGCCCCAGCATTTT. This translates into CAWSPNSNQPQHF.

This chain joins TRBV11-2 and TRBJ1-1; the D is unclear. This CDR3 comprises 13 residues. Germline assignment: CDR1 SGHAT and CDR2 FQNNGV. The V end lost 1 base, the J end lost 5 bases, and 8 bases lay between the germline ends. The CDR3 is CASSLGVRTEAFF. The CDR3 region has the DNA TGTGCCAGCAGCTTAGGGGTCCGAACTGAAGCTTTCTTT.

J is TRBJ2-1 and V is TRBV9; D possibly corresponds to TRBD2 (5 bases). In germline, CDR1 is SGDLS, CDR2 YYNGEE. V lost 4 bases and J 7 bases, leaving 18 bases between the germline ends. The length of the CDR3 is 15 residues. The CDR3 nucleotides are TGTGCCAGCAGCACTTGGACGGAACGGGGAAATGAGCAGTTCTTC. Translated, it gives CASSTWTERGNEQFF.

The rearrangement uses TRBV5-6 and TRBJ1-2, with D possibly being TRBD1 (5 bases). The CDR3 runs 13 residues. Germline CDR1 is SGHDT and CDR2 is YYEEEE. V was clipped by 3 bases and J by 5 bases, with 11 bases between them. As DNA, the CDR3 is TGTGCCAGCAGCTCGGGGGACCCTTATGGCTACACCTTC. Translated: CASSSGDPYGYTF.

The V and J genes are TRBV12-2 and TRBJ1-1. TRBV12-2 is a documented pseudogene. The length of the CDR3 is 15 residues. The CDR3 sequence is CASRYPPGENTEAFF. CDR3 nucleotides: TGTGCAAGTCGCTACCCCCCGGGGGAGAACACTGAAGCTTTCTTT.

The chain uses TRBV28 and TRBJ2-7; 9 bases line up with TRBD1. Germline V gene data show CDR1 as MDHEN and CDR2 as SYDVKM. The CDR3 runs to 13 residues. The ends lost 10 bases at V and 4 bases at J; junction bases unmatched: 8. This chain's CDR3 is CATTGTGTYEQYF. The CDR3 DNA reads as TGTGCCACCACCGGGACAGGGACGTACGAGCAGTACTTC.

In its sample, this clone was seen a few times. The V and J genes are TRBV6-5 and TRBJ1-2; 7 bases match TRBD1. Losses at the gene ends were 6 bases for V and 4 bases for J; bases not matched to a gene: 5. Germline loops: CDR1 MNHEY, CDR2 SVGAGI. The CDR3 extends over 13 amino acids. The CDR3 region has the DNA TGTGCCAGCAGCCCTAACAGGGGCTATGGCTACACCTTC. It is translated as CASSPNRGYGYTF.

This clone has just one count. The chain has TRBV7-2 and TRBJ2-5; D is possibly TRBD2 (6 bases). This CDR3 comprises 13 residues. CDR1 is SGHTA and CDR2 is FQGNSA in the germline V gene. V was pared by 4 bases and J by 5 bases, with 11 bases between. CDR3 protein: CASSSQGGETQYF. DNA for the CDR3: TGTGCCAGCAGCTCTCAGGGAGGCGAGACCCAGTACTTC.

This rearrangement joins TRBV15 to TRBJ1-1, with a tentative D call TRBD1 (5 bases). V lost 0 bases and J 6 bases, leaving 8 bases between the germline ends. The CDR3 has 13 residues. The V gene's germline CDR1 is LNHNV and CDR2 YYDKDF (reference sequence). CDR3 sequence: CATSRDPGAEAFF. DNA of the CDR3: TGTGCCACCAGCAGAGATCCGGGGGCTGAAGCTTTCTTT.

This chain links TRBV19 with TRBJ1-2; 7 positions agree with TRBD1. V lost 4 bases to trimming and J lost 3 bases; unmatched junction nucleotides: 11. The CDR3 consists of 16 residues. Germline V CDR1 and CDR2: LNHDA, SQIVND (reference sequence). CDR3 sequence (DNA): TGTGCCAGTAGTAATGGTGAGGGAGGGGGCTACTATGGCTACACCTTC. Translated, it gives CASSNGEGGGYYGYTF.

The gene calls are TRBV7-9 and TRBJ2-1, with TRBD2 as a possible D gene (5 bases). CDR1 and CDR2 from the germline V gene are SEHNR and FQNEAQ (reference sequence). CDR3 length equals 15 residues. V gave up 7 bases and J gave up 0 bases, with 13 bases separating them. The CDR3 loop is CASTPEGSSYNEQFF. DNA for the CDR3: TGTGCCAGCACCCCCGAGGGTAGCTCCTACAATGAGCAGTTCTTC.

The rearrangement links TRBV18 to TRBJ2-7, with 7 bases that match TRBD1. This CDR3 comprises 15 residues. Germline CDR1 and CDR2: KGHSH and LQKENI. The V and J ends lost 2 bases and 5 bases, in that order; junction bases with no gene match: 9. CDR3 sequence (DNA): TGTGCCAGCTCACCAGTCTCGACAGGGTACCACGAGCAGTACTTC. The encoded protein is CASSPVSTGYHEQYF.

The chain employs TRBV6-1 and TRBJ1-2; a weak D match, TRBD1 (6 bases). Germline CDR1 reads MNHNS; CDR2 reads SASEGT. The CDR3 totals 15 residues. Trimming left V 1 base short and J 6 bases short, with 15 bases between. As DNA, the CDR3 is TGTGCCAGCAGTGAAGGCAGTGCAGGGGAGCATGGCTACACCTTC. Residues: CASSEGSAGEHGYTF.

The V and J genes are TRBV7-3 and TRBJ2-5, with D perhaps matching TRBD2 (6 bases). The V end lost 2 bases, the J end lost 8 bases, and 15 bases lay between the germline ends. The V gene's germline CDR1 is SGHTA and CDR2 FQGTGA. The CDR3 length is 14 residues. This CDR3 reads CASSLGDSWRTQYF. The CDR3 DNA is TGTGCCAGCAGCTTAGGGGACTCCTGGAGAACCCAGTACTTC.

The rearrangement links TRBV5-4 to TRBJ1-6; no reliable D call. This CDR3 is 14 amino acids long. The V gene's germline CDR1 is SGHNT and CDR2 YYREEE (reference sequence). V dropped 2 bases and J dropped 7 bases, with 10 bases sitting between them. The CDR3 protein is CASSLQVENSPLHF. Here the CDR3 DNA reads TGTGCCAGCAGCTTACAAGTGGAAAATTCACCCCTCCACTTT.

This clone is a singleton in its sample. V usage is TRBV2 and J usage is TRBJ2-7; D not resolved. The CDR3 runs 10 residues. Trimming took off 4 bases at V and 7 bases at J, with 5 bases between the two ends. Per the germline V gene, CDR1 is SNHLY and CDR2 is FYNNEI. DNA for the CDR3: TGTGCCAGCAGTGCCCGAGAGCAGTACTTC. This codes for CASSAREQYF. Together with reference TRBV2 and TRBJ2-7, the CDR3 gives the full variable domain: EPEVTQTPSHQVTQMGQEVILRCVPISNHLYFYWYRQILGQKVEFLVSFYNNEISEKSEIFDDQFSVERPDGSNFTLKIRSTKLEDSAMYFCASSAREQYFGPGTRLTVT.

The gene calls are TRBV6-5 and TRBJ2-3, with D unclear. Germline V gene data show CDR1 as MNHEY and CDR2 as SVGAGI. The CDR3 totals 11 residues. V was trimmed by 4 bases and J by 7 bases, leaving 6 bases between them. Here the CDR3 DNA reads TGTGCCAGCAGTTCCGGGTATACGCAGTATTTT. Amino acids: CASSSGYTQYF.

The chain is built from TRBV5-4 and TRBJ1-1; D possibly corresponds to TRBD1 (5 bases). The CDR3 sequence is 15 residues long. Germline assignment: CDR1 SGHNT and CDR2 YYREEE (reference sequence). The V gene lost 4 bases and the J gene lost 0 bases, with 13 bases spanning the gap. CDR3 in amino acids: CASSPGGHLNTEAFF. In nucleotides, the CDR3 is TGTGCCAGCAGCCCGGGAGGACACCTGAACACTGAAGCTTTCTTT.

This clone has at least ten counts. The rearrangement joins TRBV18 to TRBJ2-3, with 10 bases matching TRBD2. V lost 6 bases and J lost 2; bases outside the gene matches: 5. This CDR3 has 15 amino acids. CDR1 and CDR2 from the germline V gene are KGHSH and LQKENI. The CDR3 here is CASSPLAGVTDTQYF. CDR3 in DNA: TGTGCCAGCTCTCCGCTAGCGGGAGTCACAGATACGCAGTATTTT.

CDR3 DNA: TGTGCCAGCAGTCAAAGGAATGAAAAACTGTTTTTT. Amino acid sequence: CASSQRNEKLFF. The chain couples TRBV6-5 to TRBJ1-4; D ambiguous. The CDR3 runs 12 residues. Trimming removed 5 bases from V and 5 bases from J, with 6 bases in between. Germline CDR1 is MNHEY and CDR2 is SVGAGI.